Following are 3 T cell receptor beta chains from one sample sequenced in a study of Graves' ophthalmopathy and Graves' hyperthyroidism. Transcripts of RNA were the source for amplifying TCR beta CDR3 regions. HTBI primers were used in a first-round RT-PCR, which preceded a second-round multiplex PCR. TCRdb redid the calling of the multiplex PCR reads with MiXCR, one entry per CDR3 protein. The sample has a few hundred thousand distinct CDR3 sequences; about two fifths are singletons. Input material: peripheral blood or thyroid tissue (not recorded which). These receptor sequences come from an adult man with Graves' hyperthyroidism.

This clonotype was recorded at least ten times. The rearrangement joins TRBV4-2 to TRBJ1-2, with 7 bases lining up with TRBD1. Germline V gives CDR1 LGHNA, CDR2 YNFKEQ. The CDR3 totals 17 residues. Trimming took 3 bases from V and 8 from J; bases not matched to a gene: 18. The CDR3 loop reads CASSQAGSGQRGGGYTF. In nucleotides, the CDR3 is TGTGCCAGCAGCCAGGCCGGGTCGGGACAGCGAGGAGGAGGCTACACCTTC.

This clonotype was seen a few times. The chain couples TRBV29-1 to TRBJ2-7; the D gene is possibly TRBD1 (5 bases). The CDR3 has 12 amino acids. The germline CDR1 and CDR2 sequences are SQVTM and ANQGSEA. Trimming stripped 2 bases from V and 5 bases from J, with 10 bases between. The CDR3 is CSVESIGDEQYF. For the CDR3, the DNA is TGCAGCGTTGAAAGTATAGGGGACGAGCAGTACTTC.

This clonotype was recorded at least ten times. V and J are TRBV7-8 and TRBJ2-5; TRBD2 matches at 13 bases. The CDR3 totals 16 residues. Germline CDR1 and CDR2: SGHVS and FQNEAQ. J was trimmed by 5 bases and V by 5 bases; bases with no gene match: 8. This CDR3 is CASSPGLAGVPETQYF. The CDR3 nucleotides read TGTGCCAGCAGCCCTGGACTAGCGGGAGTTCCGGAGACCCAGTACTTC.